This TCR beta chain was recovered during a study of blood T cell repertoires in COVID-19. Study-wide context: Sample material is recorded as cDNA or gDNA derived from T cells, B-cell-depleted T cells, or PBMCs.

This clone was seen a single time. Participants had their cohort set by participant-reported clinical history. Produced via immunoSEQ multiplex PCR; TCRdb's table is partial and in-frame only. The sample carries roughly 210,000 clones, roughly 84% recorded once. Looked up from germline, CDR1 is SGHTA and CDR2 is FQGNSA. V shed 5 bases, J shed 4 bases, and the junction held 6 bases outside the gene matches. The CDR3 runs 15 residues. Material: PBMCs or T cells enriched from blood (not recorded which). The TCR sequence derives from a man aged 25-45 years in a cohort exposed to, infected with or recovered from COVID-19 (not recorded which). This rearrangement joins TRBV7-2 to TRBJ2-2; 8 bases line up with TRBD2. Written as DNA, the CDR3 is TGTGCCAGCAGCCCCCAGCGGGAGCCCACCGGGGAGCTGTTTTTT. Encoded protein: CASSPQREPTGELFF.